This passage covers 12 T cell receptor beta chains from one sample sequenced in a study of control samples from healthy donors and cancer patients. The table came from immunoSEQ multiplex PCR; TCRdb's copy has only in-frame clones and leaves some out. The sample contains about 150,000 clones, approximately 93% of which appear only once. The sequenced material came from blood. The source is a man between 18 and 29 years old in good health.

This rearrangement joins TRBV12-3 or TRBV12-4 to TRBJ1-1; no firm D call. This CDR3 has 13 amino acids. The germline V and J ends were trimmed by 1 base and 4 bases, with 7 bases remaining between them. The CDR3 region is CASSLVVITEAFF. The CDR3 DNA reads as TGTGCCAGCAGTTTAGTAGTGATCACTGAAGCTTTCTTT.

The chain combines TRBV3-1 (or the pseudogene TRBV3-2) with TRBJ1-2; D is undetermined. Between the trimmed V and J ends, which lost 0 bases and 3 bases, there was a span of 14 bases. CDR1 is LGHDT and CDR2 is YNNKEL in the germline V gene (reference sequence). CDR3 length: 16 amino acids. CDR3 sequence reads: CASSQDGKIWDYGYTF. Here the CDR3 DNA reads TGTGCCAGCAGCCAAGATGGCAAGATTTGGGACTATGGCTACACCTTC.

The V and J genes are TRBV6-5 and TRBJ2-1; D may be TRBD1 or TRBD2 (5 bases each). The CDR3 loop spans 14 amino acids. The germline V gene has CDR1 MNHEY and CDR2 SVGAGI. Trimming cost V 6 bases and J 10 bases, with 19 bases left between them. The DNA of the CDR3 is TGTGCCAGCAGCCAACCGGGACCCCGCCGGGAGCAGTTCTTC. Translating gives CASSQPGPRREQFF.

This chain links TRBV24-1 with TRBJ1-1; TRBD1 aligns across 7 bases. The germline V gene has CDR1 KGHDR and CDR2 SFDVKD. CDR3 length equals 22 residues. The trim removed 4 bases at V and 2 bases at J, leaving 27 bases unmatched. The CDR3 nucleotides are TGTGCCACCAGTGACGACGCCCGACCGTCCACCAAACAGGGGACCAGAAACACTGAAGCTTTCTTT. Translation gives CATSDDARPSTKQGTRNTEAFF.

About this clone: Germline is not matched at one junction end, which may reflect a read error. DNA of the CDR3: TGTGCCAGCAGTTTTGGACTCCTGAACAATCAGCAGTTCTTC. It translates to CASSFGLLNNQQFF. The J gene is TRBJ2-1, the V gene TRBV6-5, with D tentatively TRBD2 (5 bases). Per the germline V gene, CDR1 is MNHEY and CDR2 is SVGAGI. This CDR3 is built from 14 residues.

This clone occurred once. The chain couples TRBV5-1 to TRBJ2-5; D is ambiguous. The CDR3 has 14 residues. The germline CDR1 and CDR2 sequences are SGHRS and YFSETQ. V dropped 2 bases and J dropped 1 base, with 9 bases sitting between them. The CDR3 sequence is CASSFLQAQETQYF. The CDR3 bases are TGCGCCAGCAGCTTTCTCCAGGCCCAAGAGACCCAGTACTTC. Filled out from reference TRBV5-1 and TRBJ2-5, the complete variable domain reads KAGVTQTPRYLIKTRGQQVTLSCSPISGHRSVSWYQQTPGQGLQFLFEYFSETQRNKGNFPGRFSGRQFSNSRSEMNVSTLELGDSALYLCASSFLQAQETQYFGPGTRLLVL.

V is TRBV28 and J is TRBJ1-1; 7 bases line up with TRBD1. Germline CDR1 and CDR2: MDHEN and SYDVKM. The ends lost 9 bases at V and 3 bases at J; junction bases unmatched: 13. The CDR3 runs 15 residues. The CDR3 region is CASGGERDRDTEAFF. In DNA, the CDR3 is TGTGCCAGTGGGGGGGAAAGGGACAGAGACACTGAAGCTTTCTTT. The full variable domain, completed using reference TRBV28 and TRBJ1-1, is DVKVTQSSRYLVKRTGEKVFLECVQDMDHENMFWYRQDPGLGLRLIYFSYDVKMKEKGDIPEGYSVSREKKERFSLILESASTNQTSMYLCASGGERDRDTEAFFGQGTRLTVV.

This clone was seen only once. J is TRBJ1-1 and V is TRBV10-3; 8 nucleotides line up with TRBD1. The CDR3 sequence is 13 residues long. Trimming took 7 bases from V and 10 from J; bases not matched to a gene: 11. Germline CDR1 and CDR2: ENHRY and SYGVKD. DNA of the CDR3: TGTGCCATCATAAGTTCCGACAGGGGAGTAGCTTTCTTT. Encoded protein: CAIISSDRGVAFF.

This chain links TRBV27 with TRBJ1-2; weak D call: TRBD1 (5 bases). The CDR3 contains 13 residues. The germline V gene encodes CDR1 MNHEY and CDR2 SMNVEV (reference sequence). With 5 bases removed from V and 8 bases from J, the gap between germline ends came to 15 bases. CDR3 protein: CASSLLMGRGYTF. In nucleotides, the CDR3 is TGTGCCAGCAGTCTCCTCATGGGGCGCGGCTACACCTTC.

The V call is TRBV6-6, the J call TRBJ2-3; TRBD1 is a possible D gene (6 bases). The V gene lost 6 bases and the J gene lost 0 bases, with 13 bases spanning the gap. Germline V lookup: CDR1 MNHNY, CDR2 SVGAGI (reference sequence). The CDR3 contains 15 residues. The CDR3 DNA reads as TGTGCCAGCAGCCTTCGACAGGTTAGCACAGATACGCAGTATTTT. It encodes CASSLRQVSTDTQYF.

The rearrangement links TRBV6-5 to TRBJ1-1; D might be TRBD1 (5 bases). This CDR3 is built from 11 residues. V shed 6 bases and J shed 3 bases, with 5 bases lying between them. Germline V gene lookup returns CDR1 MNHEY and CDR2 SVGAGI. The CDR3 DNA reads as TGTGCCAGCAGCAGGGACACTGAAGCTTTCTTT. Translation: CASSRDTEAFF.

The genes are TRBV12-3 or TRBV12-4 and TRBJ2-7; tentatively, D is TRBD2 (6 bases). The CDR3 length is 13 residues. With 4 bases removed from V and 0 bases from J, the gap between germline ends came to 7 bases. The CDR3 DNA is TGTGCCAGCAGTTGGGACTTCTCCTACGAGCAGTACTTC. Amino acids: CASSWDFSYEQYF.